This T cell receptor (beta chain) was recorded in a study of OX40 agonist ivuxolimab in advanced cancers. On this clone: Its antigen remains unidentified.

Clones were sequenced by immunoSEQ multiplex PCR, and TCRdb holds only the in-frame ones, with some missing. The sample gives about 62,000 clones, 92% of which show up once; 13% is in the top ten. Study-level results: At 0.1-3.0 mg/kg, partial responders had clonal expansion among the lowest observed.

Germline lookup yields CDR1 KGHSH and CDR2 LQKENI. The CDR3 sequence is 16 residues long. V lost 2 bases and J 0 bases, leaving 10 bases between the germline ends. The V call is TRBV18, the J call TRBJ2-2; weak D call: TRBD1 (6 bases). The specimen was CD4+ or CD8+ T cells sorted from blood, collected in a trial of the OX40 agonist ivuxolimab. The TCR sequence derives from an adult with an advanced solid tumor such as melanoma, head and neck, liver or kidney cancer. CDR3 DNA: TGTGCCAGCTCACCAGCTAGGACAGCGAACACCGGGGAGCTGTTTTTT. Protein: CASSPARTANTGELFF. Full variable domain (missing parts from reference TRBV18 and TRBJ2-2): NAGVMQNPRHLVRRRGQEARLRCSPMKGHSHVYWYRQLPEEGLKFMVYLQKENIIDESGMPKERFSAEFPKEGPSILRIQQVVRGDSAAYFCASSPARTANTGELFFGEGSRLTVL.